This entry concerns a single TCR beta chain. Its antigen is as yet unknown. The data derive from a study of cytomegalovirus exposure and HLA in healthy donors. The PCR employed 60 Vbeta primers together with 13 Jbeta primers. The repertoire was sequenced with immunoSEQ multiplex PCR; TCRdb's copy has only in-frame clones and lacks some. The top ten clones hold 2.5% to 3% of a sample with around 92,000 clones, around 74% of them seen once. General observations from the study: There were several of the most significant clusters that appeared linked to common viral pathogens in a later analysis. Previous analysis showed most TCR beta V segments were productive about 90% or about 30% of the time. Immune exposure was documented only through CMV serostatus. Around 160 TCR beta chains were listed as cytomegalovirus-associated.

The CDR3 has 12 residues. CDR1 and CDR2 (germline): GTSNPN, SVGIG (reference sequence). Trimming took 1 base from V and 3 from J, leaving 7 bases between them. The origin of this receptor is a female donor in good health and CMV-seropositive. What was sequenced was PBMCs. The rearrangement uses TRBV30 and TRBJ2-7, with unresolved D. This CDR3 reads CAWSGQVYEQYF. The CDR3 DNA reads TGTGCCTGGAGTGGCCAGGTCTACGAGCAGTACTTC.